The rows below give T cell receptor beta chains drawn from one sample of a study of response to subunit inactivated influenza vaccine. Each CDR3 protein is one row after TCRdb ran MiXCR on the RT-PCR reads. The sample carries 500,000 to 550,000 distinct CDR3 sequences, approximately 7.3% recorded once. This specimen was PBMCs from blood, taken 23 to 25 months after vaccination. The receptors come from a man aged 50-75 years who received an inactivated influenza vaccine. CDR3s include the opening cysteine and the closing phenylalanine or tryptophan. A D gene is named only where the DNA matches it firmly. Size is stated for part of the rows, as once, few or many counts, or as a class when the clone is expanded.

CDR3 DNA	CDR3 protein	V gene	clone size	D gene	J gene
TGTGCCAGCAGCCCGACAGGATCCGGGACTAGCGCACTGCAGTATTTT	CASSPTGSGTSALQYF	TRBV5-6	many	TRBD2	TRBJ2-3
TGTGCCACCAGTAAGGACCCGGGGCCCAGCGGCTACACCTTC	CATSKDPGPSGYTF	TRBV24-1	few	-	TRBJ1-2
TGCAGTGCTAGAACCCGGACAGCCTCCTACGAGCAGTACTTC	CSARTRTASYEQYF	TRBV20-1	few	-	TRBJ2-7
TGCAGTGCTGAAGCGCTAAAGCGGGGTGGGCGAGCCCAGTACTTC	CSAEALKRGGRAQYF	TRBV20-1	-	TRBD2	TRBJ2-5
TGTGCCAGCTCCAAGCGGGAGTTTGGCGAGCAGTACTTC	CASSKREFGEQYF	TRBV12-3/TRBV12-4	-	TRBD2	TRBJ2-7
TGTGCCATCAGTGAAAGAGGGGGGGCCGGCACAGATACGCAGTATTTT	CAISERGGAGTDTQYF	TRBV10-3	few	-	TRBJ2-3
TGCGCCAGCAGCCCCCTGGACAGGGCGAACACTGAAGCTTTCTTT	CASSPLDRANTEAFF	TRBV5-1	-	TRBD1	TRBJ1-1
TGTGCCAGCAGCTCCGGGACAGTTAACTATGGCTACACCTTC	CASSSGTVNYGYTF	TRBV5-5	many	TRBD1	TRBJ1-2
TGTGCCAGCAGTGAATTAGGAAAGTCCCGGGAGCTGTTTTTT	CASSELGKSRELFF	TRBV25-1	few	-	TRBJ2-2
TGTGCCAGCAGTCGGGTGCAGTCCACTGAAGCTTTCTTT	CASSRVQSTEAFF	TRBV28	many	-	TRBJ1-1
TGTGCCAGCAGCCTAGGATGGAGCACAGATACGCAGTATTTT	CASSLGWSTDTQYF	TRBV11-3	many	-	TRBJ2-3
TGCAGTGCTAGTTCCGGGACAGGTGTCGAGACCCAGTACTTC	CSASSGTGVETQYF	TRBV20-1	many	TRBD1	TRBJ2-5
TGCGCCAGCAGCCAAACGACTCTACAAGGTGATACGCAGTATTTT	CASSQTTLQGDTQYF	TRBV4-3	many	-	TRBJ2-3
TGCAGTGCTAGTGTAACATTGAACACTGAAGCTTTCTTT	CSASVTLNTEAFF	TRBV20-1	many	-	TRBJ1-1
TGTGCCATCAGTGAGTTTGACAGGGGAGGCAATCAGCCCCAGCATTTT	CAISEFDRGGNQPQHF	TRBV10-3	many	TRBD1	TRBJ1-5
TGTGCCAGCAGCTTGGTTGGACTAGCGGTGTCCCGCACAGATACGCAGTATTTT	CASSLVGLAVSRTDTQYF	TRBV11-1	-	TRBD2	TRBJ2-3
TGTGCCAGCAGCGCAGGACAGTATCAGCCCCAGCATTTT	CASSAGQYQPQHF	TRBV7-2	few	-	TRBJ1-5
TGTGCCAGTAACAGCGAACCTGGAAACACCATATATTTT	CASNSEPGNTIYF	TRBV5-5	many	-	TRBJ1-3
TGCGCCAGCAGCTTGGTCCCTTCCCGGGACAATGAGCAGTTCTTC	CASSLVPSRDNEQFF	TRBV5-1	-	-	TRBJ2-1
TGTGCCAGCAGTGTGTACAGGGATCAGCCCCAGCATTTT	CASSVYRDQPQHF	TRBV6-2/TRBV6-3	-	-	TRBJ1-5
TGTGCCAGCAGTTTTCTGGGCTCACCCCAGGACATTCAGTACTTC	CASSFLGSPQDIQYF	TRBV12-3/TRBV12-4	many	-	TRBJ2-4
TGTGCCAGCAGCGTGGGAGGGGCGCCCCAAGAGACCCAGTACTTC	CASSVGGAPQETQYF	TRBV6-1	few	TRBD2	TRBJ2-5
TGTGCCATCAGTTGGGGGGAGCGGGAGACGGAGACCCAGTACTTC	CAISWGERETETQYF	TRBV10-3	few	TRBD2	TRBJ2-5
TGTGCCAGCAGCAACGACAGGGGGCGGGAGCTGTTTTTT	CASSNDRGRELFF	TRBV4-2	-	TRBD1	TRBJ2-2
TGTGCCAGCAGTTTCCAGTGGAACACTGAAGCTTTCTTT	CASSFQWNTEAFF	TRBV6-5	-	-	TRBJ1-1
TGCGCCAGCAGCCATTCAGGGAGGAACACCGGGGAGCTGTTTTTT	CASSHSGRNTGELFF	TRBV4-3	few	-	TRBJ2-2
TGTGCCAGCAGCCAGACAGGACAGGGAGGGAACATTCAGTACTTC	CASSQTGQGGNIQYF	TRBV3-1	few	-	TRBJ2-4
TGTGCCACCAGTGAACCTGCCGGGTACCAAGAGACCCAGTACTTC	CATSEPAGYQETQYF	TRBV24-1	-	-	TRBJ2-5
TGCGCCAGCAGTGAGACGGCTAGCGGGGGACCAACCCAGTACTTC	CASSETASGGPTQYF	TRBV10-2	many	TRBD2	TRBJ2-5
TGTGCCAGCTGGGCCCCAGTTAACAATGAGCAGTTCTTC	CASWAPVNNEQFF	TRBV6-1	few	-	TRBJ2-1
TGCAGTGCTGTGACCGGGACTGTCTCCTACGAGCAGTACTTC	CSAVTGTVSYEQYF	TRBV20-1	few	-	TRBJ2-7